A single sample is the source of the 10 T cell receptor beta chains below, sequenced in a study of T cell repertoires in cytomegalovirus infection. TCRdb re-analysed the reads in MiXCR, keeping a single row per CDR3 protein. This repertoire shows tens of thousands of distinct CDR3 sequences, 20% to 25% found once; its top ten account for approximately 79%. These receptors' antigens are unknown. Sequenced: PBMCs, sequenced either directly or after in vitro stimulation (not recorded which). These receptors were taken from a human donor in good health (CMV status not recorded). Some clones in this sample may be carry-over from other donors' samples.

This clonotype has only a few counts. The rearrangement links TRBV7-9 to TRBJ2-5; 7 nucleotides match TRBD1. There are 15 residues in the CDR3. Germline CDR1 reads SEHNR; CDR2 reads FQNEAQ (reference sequence). V was clipped by 5 bases and J by 0 bases; unmatched bases: 6. CDR3 amino acids: CASSARGQYQETQYF. For the CDR3, the DNA is TGTGCCAGCAGCGCCCGGGGACAGTACCAAGAGACCCAGTACTTC.

In this sample, this clonotype turned up a few times. J is TRBJ1-1 and V is TRBV11-1; the match to TRBD1 covers 7 bases. The CDR3 spans 13 residues. The V segment lost 5 bases and the J segment 5 bases; nucleotides outside the gene matches: 5. Per the germline V gene, CDR1 is SGHAT and CDR2 is FQDESV (reference sequence). CDR3 region: CASSRRTGTEAFF. The CDR3, as DNA: TGTGCCAGCAGCCGTCGGACAGGTACTGAAGCTTTCTTT.

The chain couples TRBV12-3 or TRBV12-4 to TRBJ2-1; 9 bases are a match to TRBD2. The CDR3 has 17 amino acids. V was clipped by 3 bases and J by 0 bases; unmatched bases: 6. CDR3 in amino acids: CASSFGTSRSSYNEQFF. In DNA, the CDR3 is TGTGCCAGCAGTTTCGGGACTAGCCGGAGCTCCTACAATGAGCAGTTCTTC.

In its sample, this clonotype was seen a few times. The chain has TRBV7-9 and TRBJ2-5; TRBD1 matches at 10 bases. Trimming took 1 base from V and 5 from J; bases not matched to a gene: 10. Germline values: CDR1 SEHNR, CDR2 FQNEAQ (reference sequence). This CDR3 is built from 17 residues. The CDR3 nucleotides are TGTGCCAGCAGCTTAGGTCTCCGGGACAGGGGACGGGAGACCCAGTACTTC. This codes for CASSLGLRDRGRETQYF.

This clonotype showed up just a few times. The chain is built from TRBV4-2 and TRBJ2-5, with unresolved D. The CDR3 contains 19 residues. V dropped 2 bases and J dropped 2 bases, with 24 bases sitting between them. Germline CDR1 reads LGHNA; CDR2 reads YNFKEQ. This CDR3 reads CASSQFLSDRINRQETQYF. DNA of the CDR3: TGTGCCAGCAGCCAATTCCTCAGCGATAGGATTAATCGACAAGAGACCCAGTACTTC.

This chain connects TRBV18 to TRBJ2-3, with TRBD2 matching over 14 bases. V lost 0 bases, J lost 4 bases, and 3 bases stayed unmatched. Germline values: CDR1 KGHSH, CDR2 LQKENI. The CDR3 consists of 17 residues. CDR3 in DNA: TGTGCCAGCTCACCACCGGGACTAGCGGGAGTGGCAGATACGCAGTATTTT. Translated: CASSPPGLAGVADTQYF. Using reference TRBV18 and TRBJ2-3 for the parts outside the CDR3, the full variable domain is NAGVMQNPRHLVRRRGQEARLRCSPMKGHSHVYWYRQLPEEGLKFMVYLQKENIIDESGMPKERFSAEFPKEGPSILRIQQVVRGDSAAYFCASSPPGLAGVADTQYFGPGTRLTVL.

The rearrangement links TRBV20-1 to TRBJ2-7; 8 positions match TRBD2. The CDR3 runs 15 residues. Germline V gene sequence: CDR1 DFQATT, CDR2 SNEGSKA (reference sequence). This CDR3 reads CSSSQAGAFSYEQYF. The CDR3 bases are TGCAGCTCCTCGCAAGCGGGAGCGTTCTCCTACGAGCAGTACTTC.

This clonotype turned up a few times. The chain employs TRBV7-3 and TRBJ2-3; TRBD2 aligns across 9 bases. The CDR3 has 16 residues. The germline CDR1 and CDR2 sequences are SGHTA and FQGTGA. Trimming removed 3 bases from V and 1 base from J; junction bases left unmatched: 5. In nucleotides, the CDR3 is TGTGCCAGCAGCTTCATCAGCGGGAGGCGCACAGATACGCAGTATTTT. This sequence encodes CASSFISGRRTDTQYF.

In this sample, this clonotype turned up a few times. The chain couples TRBV5-6 to TRBJ2-3; TRBD1 aligns across 8 bases. Germline V CDR1 and CDR2: SGHDT, YYEEEE. The ends lost 4 bases at V and 2 bases at J; junction bases unmatched: 15. The CDR3 consists of 18 residues. The CDR3 is CASSPPPGGHLSTDTQYF. DNA for the CDR3: TGTGCCAGCAGCCCCCCCCCAGGGGGCCATCTCTCCACAGATACGCAGTATTTT.

Ten or more counts support this clonotype. This chain connects TRBV7-2 to TRBJ1-1, with D possibly matching TRBD1 (5 bases). CDR1 and CDR2 from the germline V gene are SGHTA and FQGNSA. The CDR3 length is 14 residues. The V and J ends lost 5 bases and 3 bases respectively, with 13 bases between them. The CDR3 coding sequence is TGTGCCAGCAGCAGAAGTGGGGGGGACACTGAAGCTTTCTTT. Protein: CASSRSGGDTEAFF.